This TCR beta chain was identified in a study of cytomegalovirus exposure and HLA in healthy donors. Study-level background: Findings of an earlier analysis included under 140 million unique TCR beta sequences from 180 million or so T cells.

Germline CDR1 reads MGHRA; CDR2 reads YSYEKL. V shed 1 base and J shed 8 bases, with 17 bases lying between them. This CDR3 region has 15 residues. The PCR had 60 Vbeta and 13 Jbeta primers. Study processing details: An analysis that came later counted tens of millions of unique TCR beta chains, about 10 million shared. This table comes from immunoSEQ multiplex PCR, and its TCRdb copy is limited to in-frame clones, with some not included. That table is the source of V, J and clone size, and D and trimming were worked out from the DNA. The table lists about 130,000 clones, 80% of them singletons. As to this clone: Its antigen is currently unknown.

Study results and limitations: TCR beta chains numbering 164 were designated cytomegalovirus-associated. Some highly shared sequence variants likely arose as a pipeline artifact.

The rearrangement joins TRBV4-1 to TRBJ2-5; D is possibly TRBD2 (5 bases). Specimen: PBMCs. The TCR comes from a woman in her thirties or forties in good health and CMV-seronegative. CDR3 amino acids: CASSQARDGVFTQYF. The CDR3 DNA is TGCGCCAGCAGCCAAGCGAGGGATGGGGTGTTTACCCAGTACTTC.